The source of this T cell receptor (beta chain) is a study of blood T cell repertoires in COVID-19. Study details: COVID-19 samples collected from the United States, Italy and Spain covered acute and convalescent phases. The analysed material was cDNA or gDNA that came from T cells, B-cell-depleted T cells, or PBMCs.

Per the original methods: Counts of nucleated cells, estimated from reference gene primer amplification, were obtained. The table came from immunoSEQ multiplex PCR; TCRdb's copy has only in-frame clones and leaves some out. Clone size and V and J calls were adopted from that table, with D and trimming inferred from the DNA. The repertoire holds 99,000 or so clones, with around 83% as singletons. Material for sequencing was peripheral blood. This receptor was identified in a woman over 75 with acute or convalescent COVID-19.

CDR3 protein: CASSQQGRHTGELFF. The CDR3, as DNA: TGTGCCAGCAGCCAACAGGGGCGGCACACCGGGGAGCTGTTTTTT. The chain uses TRBV5-8 and TRBJ2-2; 7 bases map to TRBD1. Trimming cost V 4 bases and J 3 bases; bases outside gene matches: 6. Germline V gene lookup returns CDR1 SGHTS and CDR2 YDEGEE. The CDR3 length is 15 residues.